The clone carrying this T cell receptor (beta chain) occurred once. Its antigen is undetermined. Sequence at one end of the junction differs from germline and may be a read error. Attached unique molecular identifiers marked individual cDNA molecules. TCRdb reanalysed the 5' RACE reads using MiXCR and keeps one entry per CDR3 protein. The repertoire holds about 110,000 distinct CDR3 sequences, with about 12% as singletons. Germline lookup yields CDR1 DFQATT and CDR2 SNEGSKA (reference sequence). The CDR3 consists of 15 residues. The data were obtained in a study of early T cells in non-severe SARS-CoV-2 infection. Study-wide context: Unpaired chains resulted from sequencing bulk RNA of unsorted whole blood. Whole-study findings and limits: Matching results from VDJdb favored anti-spike CD8 responses, leaving private and CD4 specificities undetected.

This chain links TRBV20-1 with TRBJ1-6; D is unclear. The TCR originated in an adult who was a healthcare worker with PCR-confirmed SARS-CoV-2 infection or an uninfected control (not recorded which). Source: whole blood, taken at baseline. This CDR3 reads CSAPTRSSYNSPPHF. The CDR3 DNA follows: TGCAGTGCCCCGACCCGAAGCTCCTATAATTCACCCCCCCACTTT.